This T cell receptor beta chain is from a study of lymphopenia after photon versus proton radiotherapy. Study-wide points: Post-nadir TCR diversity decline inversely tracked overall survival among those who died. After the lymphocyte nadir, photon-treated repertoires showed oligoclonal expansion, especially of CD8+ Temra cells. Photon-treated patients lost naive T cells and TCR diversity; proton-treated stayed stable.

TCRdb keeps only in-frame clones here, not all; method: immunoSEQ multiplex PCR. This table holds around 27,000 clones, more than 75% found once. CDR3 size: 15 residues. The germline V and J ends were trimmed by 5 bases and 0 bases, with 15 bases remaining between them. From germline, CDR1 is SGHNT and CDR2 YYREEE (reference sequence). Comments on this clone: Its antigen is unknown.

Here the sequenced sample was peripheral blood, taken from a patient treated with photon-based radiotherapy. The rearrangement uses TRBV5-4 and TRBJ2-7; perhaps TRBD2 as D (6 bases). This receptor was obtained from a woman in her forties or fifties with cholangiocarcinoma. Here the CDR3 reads CASSAGGWDSYEQYF. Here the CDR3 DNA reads TGTGCCAGCAGTGCCGGAGGGTGGGACTCCTACGAGCAGTACTTC.